This record concerns one T cell receptor beta chain sequence. This beta chain turned up in a library designed for alpha chains; as an off-target read, its abundance says little. Each molecule of TCR cDNA was tagged with one unique molecular identifier. TCRdb used MiXCR to reprocess the 5' RACE reads, holding one entry per CDR3 protein. The sample holds about 13,000 distinct CDR3 sequences, 5% to 5.5% seen once. CDR1 and CDR2 from the germline V gene are LNHDA and SQIVND (reference sequence). Losses at the gene ends were 1 base for V and 2 bases for J; bases not matched to a gene: 5. The CDR3 is 16 residues long. Specified time point: sample taken at primary tumor resection. Unsorted samples of tumor, nontumor lung or frozen PBMC had their whole RNA sequenced. The sample comes from a study of spatial heterogeneity in lung cancer. Background on the study: Raw reads contained each unique TCR and UMI combination more than ten times on average.

The V call is TRBV19, the J call TRBJ2-5, with 9 bases fitting TRBD2. The source material was lung tumor tissue, sampled at surgery. This clonotype originated in a human donor with early-stage non-small cell lung cancer. The CDR3 sequence: CASSIAAGGRQETQYF. Here the CDR3 DNA reads TGTGCCAGTAGTATAGCGGCGGGGGGGCGACAAGAGACCCAGTACTTC.